This T cell receptor beta chain is drawn from a study of T cell changes during pregnancy in multiple sclerosis. The CDR3 sequence is 16 residues long. Per the germline V gene, CDR1 is SEHNR and CDR2 is FQNEAQ (reference sequence). V shed 0 bases, J shed 6 bases, and the junction held 6 bases outside the gene matches. Profiling relied on immunoSEQ multiplex PCR, and the TCRdb table lists in-frame clones only, not all of them. The sample records 60,000 to 65,000 clones, about 90% being singletons. Material: peripheral blood, obtained in the second trimester of pregnancy. V and J are TRBV7-9 and TRBJ2-1; 9 nucleotides align to TRBD2. The receptor's source is a female donor in good health, enrolled as a control in a pregnancy study. The CDR3 DNA sequence: TGTGCCAGCAGCTTAGCGTCCGGGACTAGCAGCAATGAGCAGTTCTTC. The encoded protein is CASSLASGTSSNEQFF.